This T cell receptor beta chain was retrieved from a study of shared clonotypes between healthy human individuals. Whole-study context: The donor pool was made up of a couple of women and three men aged 18 to 49.

Genomic DNA of every subset was divided equally among multiple immunoSEQ plates. Measured with immunoSEQ multiplex PCR; TCRdb has only the in-frame clones, and not every one. The sample holds 2 million to 2.5 million clones, around 95% seen once. Trimming took 6 bases from V and 5 from J, leaving 14 bases between them. Germline CDR1 is SNHLY and CDR2 is FYNNEI. CDR3 size: 14 residues. Donors, healthy HIV-negative adults, lacked recent acute infections or vaccinations. The V and J genes are TRBV2 and TRBJ1-5; D gene uncertain. This TCR was recovered from a man younger than 35 in good health. Sequencing was carried out using naive CD4+ T cells sorted from blood. Described subset: CD45RA+ positively selected. The CDR3, as DNA: TGTGCCAGCAGGGGCGGCGAAGCTTATCAGCCCCAGCATTTT. This gives the protein CASRGGEAYQPQHF.